This T cell receptor (beta chain) appears in the sequencing data of a study of T cell clones after liver transplantation. Overall study: Third-party-reactive TCRbeta sequences from pre-transplant mixed lymphocyte reactions served as antigen-independent comparators.

Germline CDR1 SGHTA, CDR2 FQGTGA. The CDR3 sequence is 15 residues long. The V gene lost 5 bases and the J gene lost 0 bases, with 10 bases spanning the gap. The repertoire was sequenced with immunoSEQ multiplex PCR; TCRdb's copy has only in-frame clones and lacks some. This table has 68,000 or so clones, 80% to 95% appearing once. This receptor was identified in a human patient who received a liver transplant. Some T cells may have originated in the graft donor. The sample was CD4+ T cells from blood, taken approximately 26 months after liver transplant. V and J are TRBV7-3 and TRBJ2-2; a weak D match, TRBD1 (5 bases). For the CDR3, the DNA is TGTGCCAGCAGCCTAGACAGCTCGAACACCGGGGAGCTGTTTTTT. Translated, it gives CASSLDSSNTGELFF.